This paragraph reports one T cell receptor (beta chain). These data belong to a study of cytomegalovirus exposure and HLA in healthy donors. V gave up 8 bases and J gave up 2 bases, with 9 bases separating them. This CDR3 spans 13 amino acids. Per germline, CDR1 MGHDK and CDR2 SYGVNS. PCR employed 60 Vbeta and 13 Jbeta primers. Assay: immunoSEQ multiplex PCR; the TCRdb copy retains only in-frame clones and omits some. Counted here are around 65,000 clones, almost 70% occurring once; the ten biggest clones make up about a sixth. Unrecorded immune exposures were likely, despite nominal health at sampling.

Specimen: PBMCs. The receptor was derived from a man in his forties in good health and CMV-seropositive. The gene calls are TRBV25-1 and TRBJ2-2; weak D call: TRBD2 (6 bases). The CDR3 DNA sequence: TGTGCCAGCCGACTAGACAACACCGGGGAGCTGTTTTTT. As protein: CASRLDNTGELFF.